Shown below are 22 T cell receptor beta chains from a single sample sequenced in a study of tumor-infiltrating lymphocytes in primary liver carcinoma. Total RNA amounting to roughly 0.5 ug was the source from which TCR beta cDNA was made with a constant-region primer. Three nested multiplex PCR rounds, a slightly modified ARM-PCR method, built the TCR beta libraries. With TRBV1-TRBV30 forward primers and a C-beta reverse primer, the first two PCR rounds were run for approximately 10 cycles each. TCRdb reanalysed the multiplex PCR reads using MiXCR and keeps one entry per CDR3 protein. The sample holds 40,000 or so distinct CDR3 sequences, more than 70% seen once. Scientists recovered RNA and DNA together from roughly 21-30 mg of unsorted bulk tissue. The sample consisted of tumor-adjacent normal liver tissue. These receptor sequences come from a man between 35 and 55 years old with primary liver carcinoma and hepatitis B virus infection.

The rearrangement uses TRBV6-4 and TRBJ2-3; no firm D call. With 6 bases removed from V and 3 bases from J, the gap between germline ends came to 16 bases. The CDR3 loop spans 15 amino acids. Germline CDR1 reads MRHNA; CDR2 reads SNTAGT. CDR3: CASSQIAGETDTQYF. The CDR3 coding sequence is TGTGCCAGCAGCCAAATAGCAGGAGAAACAGATACGCAGTATTTT.

About this clonotype: This is likely a read error, given that the CDR3 carries no conserved phenylalanine or tryptophan at its end. The chain is built from TRBV19 and TRBJ2-1, with D perhaps TRBD1 or TRBD2 (6 bases each). The CDR3 contains 15 residues. V was shortened by 5 bases and J by 12 bases, with 23 bases between the two germline ends. Germline V gene data show CDR1 as LNHDA and CDR2 as SQIVND (reference sequence). In DNA form, the CDR3 reads TGTGCCAGTAGTGTTATAGAGGGGGGCACTAGTGTGCAGTTCCTC. Its translation is CASSVIEGGTSVQFL.

About this clonotype: At one boundary the junction diverges from the germline segment, which might be a read error. The V gene is TRBV11-2, the J gene TRBJ2-4, with TRBD2 identical over 8 bases. This CDR3 has 18 residues. Germline V lookup: CDR1 SGHAT, CDR2 FQNNGV. The CDR3 nucleotides read TGTGCCAGCAGCTCACCGGGACAAGCGGGAGTAGCCAGAAACATTCAGTACTTC. It yields the protein CASSSPGQAGVARNIQYF.

In its sample, this clonotype was seen a few times. The conserved phenylalanine or tryptophan is not found at the CDR3 terminus, so this likely reflects a read error. The DNA is omitted, as the CDR3 cannot be located on it reliably, and the CDR3 follows TCRdb's listing. The gene calls are TRBV29-1 and TRBJ1-1; TRBD1 is the table's D call and was not checked against the DNA. Germline V gives CDR1 SQVTM, CDR2 ANQGSEA. The CDR3 length equals 13 residues, ends included. The CDR3 here is CSPIGHLNTEAFS.

For this clonotype: This may come from a read error, since a much larger clone is one base off. The rearrangement uses TRBV19 and TRBJ2-1; possibly TRBD2 for D (6 bases). The CDR3 consists of 15 residues. Germline assignment: CDR1 LNHDA and CDR2 SQIVND (reference sequence). CDR3 coding DNA: TGTGTCAGTAGTCTGGCCGACTCGGCGGGGCATGAGCAGTTCTTC. Protein: CVSSLADSAGHEQFF.

As for this clonotype: The conserved closing phenylalanine or tryptophan is absent in this CDR3, likely reflecting a read error. CDR3 nucleotides: TGTGCCAGCAGCTTGTGGTGCTCCTACGAGCAGTACTAC. It is translated as CASSLWCSYEQYY. The chain uses TRBV5-5 and TRBJ2-7; D unresolved. V was cut by 1 base and J by 0 bases, with 5 bases left in between. Germline V CDR1 and CDR2: SGHKS, YYEKEE (reference sequence). This CDR3 contains 13 residues.

This clonotype came up a few times. At one end, the junction sequence differs from germline, possibly due to a read error. The gene calls are TRBV11-2 and TRBJ2-6; D possibly corresponds to TRBD1 (5 bases). This CDR3 is 16 amino acids long. Germline lookup yields CDR1 SGHAT and CDR2 FQNNGV. The CDR3 is CASSLSSGIGASVLTF. The CDR3 DNA reads as TGTGCCAGCAGCCTATCGTCAGGGATTGGGGCCAGCGTCCTGACATTC.

With respect to this clonotype: Sequence at one end of the junction differs from germline and may be a read error. This sequence joins TRBV11-2 and TRBJ2-5, with D unresolved. This CDR3 comprises 16 residues. Germline CDR1 SGHAT, CDR2 FQNNGV. CDR3 nucleotides: TGTACCAGCAGCTTAAAGTCCAGGATGTCGATGGAGACCCAGTACTTC. As protein: CTSSLKSRMSMETQYF. The variable domain in full, with the rest retrieved from reference TRBV11-2 and TRBJ2-5, is EAGVAQSPRYKIIEKRQSVAFWCNPISGHATLYWYQQILGQGPKLLIQFQNNGVVDDSQLPKDRFSAERLKGVDSTLKIQPAKLEDSAVYLCTSSLKSRMSMETQYFGPGTRLLVL.

The J gene is TRBJ1-1, the V gene TRBV29-1; D gene uncertain. Germline CDR1 and CDR2: SQVTM and ANQGSEA. The CDR3 consists of 14 residues. Trimming took 6 bases from V and 6 from J, leaving 20 bases between them. The CDR3 coding sequence is TGCAGCGTCCGCTCGTCCGGGAGAAACGCTGAAGCTTTCTTT. Its translation is CSVRSSGRNAEAFF.

In this sample, this clonotype turned up many times. This chain uses TRBV7-9 with TRBJ2-7; TRBD2 agrees at 10 bases. Per germline, CDR1 SEHNR and CDR2 FQNEAQ (reference sequence). After removal of 8 bases from V and 4 bases from J, the junction contained 11 bases not matched to a gene. The CDR3 consists of 15 residues. CDR3 in DNA: TGTGCCAGCCTTGTAGCGGGAGGCTCCACTTACGAGCAGTACTTC. Translated, it gives CASLVAGGSTYEQYF.

V usage is TRBV9 and J usage is TRBJ2-5; D is perhaps TRBD1 or TRBD2 (7 bases each). Germline lookup yields CDR1 SGDLS and CDR2 YYNGEE. V was clipped by 0 bases and J by 5 bases, with 14 bases between them. The CDR3 extends over 15 amino acids. CDR3 sequence: CASSVATQGGETQYF. As DNA, the CDR3 is TGTGCCAGCAGCGTAGCTACCCAGGGGGGGGAGACCCAGTACTTC.

In regard to this clonotype: The CDR3 does not close with the conserved phenylalanine or tryptophan, likely indicating a read error. It is unclear where the CDR3 begins or ends on the DNA, so no DNA is shown, and the CDR3 is as TCRdb lists it. The chain links TRBV10-3 to TRBJ2-5; the table names TRBD1, a call not compared with the DNA. CDR1 and CDR2 from the germline V gene are ENHRY and SYGVKD. The CDR3 is made up of 17 amino acids, end residues included. The CDR3 sequence is CAISESAGGNRQETRYV.

This clonotype came up many times. The rearrangement joins TRBV24-1 to TRBJ2-1; maybe TRBD2 (6 bases). The CDR3 spans 17 residues. Trimming cost V 4 bases and J 0 bases, with 15 bases left between them. Germline V gene lookup returns CDR1 KGHDR and CDR2 SFDVKD. In DNA, the CDR3 is TGTGCCACCAGTGAATATTCTACGACTAGCTCCTACAATGAGCAGTTCTTC. Its translation: CATSEYSTTSSYNEQFF.

By share, this clonotype counts as medium-sized. This chain joins TRBV4-2 and TRBJ2-6; D gene ambiguous. The V end lost 0 bases, the J end lost 0 bases, and 6 bases lay between the germline ends. This CDR3 is built from 16 residues. CDR1 and CDR2 (germline): LGHNA, YNFKEQ. CDR3 sequence: CASSQEQASGANVLTF. The CDR3 nucleotides read TGTGCCAGCAGCCAAGAGCAGGCCTCTGGGGCCAACGTCCTGACTTTC.

Note on this clonotype: Sequence at one end of the junction differs from germline and may be a read error. The chain uses TRBV4-1 and TRBJ2-5, with D unclear. The CDR3 totals 16 residues. Germline values: CDR1 MGHRA, CDR2 YSYEKL. CDR3 DNA sequence: TGTGCCAGCAGCCAAGAAACCGGCATACTCCAAGAGACCCAGTACTTC. Translated: CASSQETGILQETQYF.

Concerning this clonotype: An end of the junction differs from the germline gene, which may be a read error. The chain links TRBV5-4 to TRBJ1-4; 8 nucleotides line up with TRBD1. Per the germline V gene, CDR1 is SGHNT and CDR2 is YYREEE (reference sequence). This CDR3 region has 14 residues. The CDR3 nucleotides read TGTGCCGGCAGCCCACGACGCGGGACAGGAACGTCTGGATTT. Translating it yields CAGSPRRGTGTSGF.

This clonotype appeared a few times. It may be a read error: a sequence one base away is much more abundant. Because it lacks the conserved phenylalanine or tryptophan at the end, this CDR3 is likely a read error. The chain uses TRBV28 and TRBJ2-7, with TRBD1 matching over 7 bases. The CDR3 consists of 14 residues. Looked up from germline, CDR1 is MDHEN and CDR2 is SYDVKM. J gave up 3 bases and V 2 bases, and 4 bases lay outside the gene matches. CDR3 bases: TGTGCCAGCAGTTTACCACAGGGGTTCTACGAGCAGTACCTC. Its translation: CASSLPQGFYEQYL.

Regarding this clonotype: Sequence at one end of the junction differs from germline and may be a read error. This chain connects TRBV6-1 to TRBJ1-1, with D possibly TRBD1 on 5 matching bases. The CDR3 spans 14 residues. Germline assignment: CDR1 MNHNS and CDR2 SASEGT. The CDR3 DNA reads as TGTGCCAGCAGCGAATTCCAGGGAACGAGTGAGGCTTCCTTT. Amino acid sequence: CASSEFQGTSEASF.

This clonotype was counted many times. CDR3 in amino acids: CASSLASGRIYNEQFF. The CDR3 region has the DNA TGTGCCAGCAGTTTAGCTAGCGGGAGAATTTACAATGAGCAGTTCTTC. This chain joins TRBV12-3 or TRBV12-4 and TRBJ2-1; 9 bases fit TRBD2. The CDR3 contains 16 residues. V lost 0 bases and J lost 4; bases outside the gene matches: 4.

This clonotype was detected a few times. The V call is TRBV7-2, the J call TRBJ1-4, with D possibly matching TRBD1 (5 bases). CDR3 size: 13 residues. With 4 bases removed from V and 8 bases from J, the gap between germline ends came to 11 bases. CDR1 is SGHTA and CDR2 is FQGNSA in the germline V gene. This chain's CDR3 is CASSWGEGEKLFF. In nucleotides, the CDR3 is TGTGCCAGCAGCTGGGGGGAAGGGGAAAAACTGTTTTTT.

This clonotype was recorded only once. V is TRBV14 and J is TRBJ2-1; no clear D gene. The germline V gene has CDR1 SGHDN and CDR2 FVKESK. The CDR3 consists of 16 residues. V lost 6 bases, J lost 12 bases, and 27 bases lay in between. The CDR3: CASSAVVGWVNYGQFF. The CDR3 DNA sequence: TGTGCCAGCAGTGCCGTAGTGGGATGGGTAAACTATGGGCAGTTCTTC.

Details on this clonotype: Here the CDR3 omits its conserved ending phenylalanine or tryptophan, so a read error is the likely source. V gene TRBV5-1 combines with J gene TRBJ1-5; maybe TRBD1 (5 bases). The CDR3 has 14 amino acids. CDR1 and CDR2 (germline): SGHRS, YFSETQ. Trimming cost V 4 bases and J 2 bases, with 10 bases left between them. CDR3 nucleotide sequence: TGCGCCAGCAGCGATGGAGGGGGCAATCAGCCCCAGCATTAT. Protein product: CASSDGGGNQPQHY.